The 19 T cell receptor beta chains given below trace back to one sample, sequenced in a study of blood T cell repertoires in COVID-19. Sequencing used immunoSEQ multiplex PCR; TCRdb keeps in-frame clones, though not all of them. The profile shows over 350,000 clones, approximately 90% of them singletons. Specimen: PBMCs or T cells enriched from blood (not recorded which). These receptors were taken from a woman aged 25 to 39 with acute COVID-19.

The chain carries TRBV6-5 and TRBJ2-7, with D perhaps TRBD2 (6 bases). From germline, CDR1 is MNHEY and CDR2 SVGAGI. This CDR3 spans 15 amino acids. The germline V and J ends were trimmed by 0 bases and 5 bases, with 14 bases remaining between them. The CDR3 DNA follows: TGTGCCAGCAGTTACTCGGGACTGGAAGAGGACGAGCAGTACTTC. This encodes CASSYSGLEEDEQYF.

V and J are TRBV24-1 and TRBJ1-5, with a possible D match to TRBD1 (6 bases). V was trimmed by 4 bases and J by 4 bases, leaving 10 bases between them. The CDR3 runs to 14 residues. The germline CDR1 and CDR2 sequences are KGHDR and SFDVKD. The CDR3 DNA follows: TGTGCCACCAGTGACCCGAGGGGGAATCAGCCCCAGCATTTT. This encodes CATSDPRGNQPQHF.

This chain uses TRBV5-6 with TRBJ2-1; TRBD2 agrees at 9 bases. Germline-derived CDR1 and CDR2 are SGHDT and YYEEEE. V shed 2 bases and J 8 bases; nucleotides not matched to a gene: 11. The CDR3 is made up of 16 amino acids. The CDR3 nucleotides read TGTGCCAGCAGCTTTTCCCAGCGGGGGGTTGTCTATGAGCAGTTCTTC. Protein sequence: CASSFSQRGVVYEQFF.

The chain combines TRBV7-2 with TRBJ2-7, with D uncertain. The CDR3 covers 12 residues. V was pared by 5 bases and J by 0 bases, with 5 bases between. The germline CDR1 and CDR2 sequences are SGHTA and FQGNSA. The CDR3 region is CASSHSSYEQYF. DNA for the CDR3: TGTGCCAGCAGCCACAGCTCCTACGAGCAGTACTTC.

This chain joins TRBV20-1 and TRBJ1-3, with D uncertain. Trimming removed 7 bases from V and 4 bases from J, with 5 bases in between. Germline CDR1 DFQATT, CDR2 SNEGSKA (reference sequence). The CDR3 loop spans 10 amino acids. This CDR3 reads CSVLGNTIYF. The DNA for the CDR3 is TGCAGTGTCCTCGGAAACACCATATATTTT.

The chain employs TRBV29-1 and TRBJ2-3, with 12 nucleotides matching TRBD1. Germline V gene lookup returns CDR1 SQVTM and CDR2 ANQGSEA. The CDR3 contains 14 residues. V shed 6 bases, J shed 4 bases, and the junction held 5 bases outside the gene matches. The CDR3 region has the DNA TGCAGCGTCCGGGACAGGGGGCTTTCAGATACGCAGTATTTT. Protein: CSVRDRGLSDTQYF.

The genes are TRBV24-1 and TRBJ1-2; TRBD1 matches at 7 bases. CDR1 is KGHDR and CDR2 is SFDVKD in the germline V gene. Trimming at V came to 2 bases and at J to 6 bases, leaving 11 bases not matched to a gene. The CDR3 spans 16 residues. This chain's CDR3 is CATSDSRTGVKDGYTF. The DNA for the CDR3 is TGTGCCACCAGTGATTCCCGGACAGGCGTTAAGGATGGCTACACCTTC.

CDR3: CATSEGLAGRQETQYF. The CDR3 coding sequence is TGTGCCACCAGTGAGGGACTAGCGGGGCGCCAAGAGACCCAGTACTTC. The chain couples TRBV24-1 to TRBJ2-5; TRBD2 aligns across 13 bases. The CDR3 has 16 residues. The V segment lost 4 bases and the J segment 1 base; nucleotides outside the gene matches: 2. CDR1 KGHDR and CDR2 SFDVKD come from the germline V gene.

The rearrangement links TRBV29-1 to TRBJ1-6; D is undetermined. In germline, CDR1 is SQVTM, CDR2 ANQGSEA. The CDR3 consists of 13 residues. The V end lost 6 bases, the J end lost 6 bases, and 12 bases lay between the germline ends. The CDR3 DNA follows: TGCAGCGTCGCACAGACATTTAATTCACCCCTCCACTTT. It translates to CSVAQTFNSPLHF.

The count of this clone is one. This chain uses TRBV6-1 with TRBJ1-2; D is possibly TRBD1 (5 bases). In germline, CDR1 is MNHNS, CDR2 SASEGT. V lost 1 base, J lost 4 bases, and 10 bases lay in between. The CDR3 runs 14 residues. The CDR3 DNA reads TGTGCCAGCAGTGAAGTAGGGGCAGGCTATGGCTACACCTTC. Translation: CASSEVGAGYGYTF.

The chain carries TRBV19 and TRBJ2-6; D might be TRBD2 (5 bases). CDR1 and CDR2 (germline): LNHDA, SQIVND (reference sequence). The length of the CDR3 is 20 residues. V dropped 3 bases and J dropped 1 base, with 22 bases sitting between them. CDR3 coding DNA: TGTGCCAGTAGTATGTCCGGAGGCGTTCCCGGCCGGTCTGGGGCCAACGTCCTGACTTTC. It encodes CASSMSGGVPGRSGANVLTF.

The chain recombines TRBV7-3 with TRBJ2-1; D not resolved. Germline CDR1 is SGHTA and CDR2 is FQGTGA. V dropped 4 bases and J dropped 10 bases, with 11 bases sitting between them. The CDR3 spans 12 residues. The CDR3 region has the DNA TGTGCCAGCAGCTCCCTGGCCTCCGAGCAGTTCTTC. Encoded protein: CASSSLASEQFF.

J is TRBJ1-4 and V is TRBV7-2; the match to TRBD1 covers 7 bases. Germline values: CDR1 SGHTA, CDR2 FQGNSA. The CDR3 is 15 amino acids. V lost 1 base, J lost 11 bases, and 10 bases stayed unmatched. CDR3 sequence: CASSLGRQGMNKLFF. The CDR3 DNA follows: TGTGCCAGCAGCTTAGGTCGACAGGGCATGAACAAACTGTTTTTT.

The V call is TRBV4-1, the J call TRBJ1-2, with TRBD1 matching 8 bases. This CDR3 contains 14 residues. V was clipped by 5 bases and J by 2 bases; unmatched bases: 4. Germline V lookup: CDR1 MGHRA, CDR2 YSYEKL. The CDR3 reads CASSFRTGNYGYTF. The DNA of the CDR3 is TGCGCCAGCAGCTTTCGGACAGGGAACTATGGCTACACCTTC.

The rearrangement joins TRBV2 to TRBJ1-5, with TRBD1 matching 9 bases. The CDR3 length is 15 residues. The ends lost 8 bases at V and 2 bases at J; junction bases unmatched: 7. Germline V gene lookup returns CDR1 SNHLY and CDR2 FYNNEI. CDR3 sequence (DNA): TGTGCCAGCTCGCTGACAGGGGGAGGCAATCAGCCCCAGCATTTT. It yields the protein CASSLTGGGNQPQHF. Together with reference TRBV2 and TRBJ1-5, the CDR3 gives the full variable domain: EPEVTQTPSHQVTQMGQEVILRCVPISNHLYFYWYRQILGQKVEFLVSFYNNEISEKSEIFDDQFSVERPDGSNFTLKIRSTKLEDSAMYFCASSLTGGGNQPQHFGDGTRLSIL.

The chain recombines TRBV4-1 with TRBJ1-5; a possible D gene is TRBD1 (6 bases). Germline CDR1 MGHRA, CDR2 YSYEKL. This CDR3 has 17 amino acids. V dropped 4 bases and J dropped 1 base, with 17 bases sitting between them. CDR3 sequence: CASSRARGGLSNQPQHF. The DNA of the CDR3 is TGCGCCAGCAGCCGGGCTAGGGGGGGCCTAAGCAATCAGCCCCAGCATTTT.

The chain combines TRBV24-1 with TRBJ2-3, with 11 bases aligning to TRBD2. J lost 4 bases, V lost 4 bases, and 9 bases had no gene match. The CDR3 loop spans 17 amino acids. Germline CDR1 reads KGHDR; CDR2 reads SFDVKD. In DNA form, the CDR3 reads TGTGCCACCAGTGAGGGATTAGCGGGGGGGCGGGCAGATACGCAGTATTTT. Translating gives CATSEGLAGGRADTQYF.

This sequence joins TRBV2 and TRBJ2-1; 12 bases are shared with TRBD2. V lost 3 bases to trimming and J lost 10 bases; unmatched junction nucleotides: 13. Germline CDR1 is SNHLY and CDR2 is FYNNEI. The CDR3 contains 17 residues. CDR3 protein: CASSEPSHQTSGGEQFF. CDR3 bases: TGTGCCAGCAGTGAGCCCAGCCACCAGACTAGCGGGGGCGAGCAGTTCTTC.

The chain couples TRBV5-1 to TRBJ2-1; 7 bases line up with TRBD1. Trimming removed 5 bases from V and 1 base from J; junction bases left unmatched: 3. The length of the CDR3 is 14 residues. Germline CDR1 is SGHRS and CDR2 is YFSETQ. The CDR3 DNA reads as TGCGCCAGCAGGGGGACAGATTCCTACAATGAGCAGTTCTTC. Translated: CASRGTDSYNEQFF.